The source of this T cell receptor (beta chain) is a study of blood T cell repertoires in COVID-19. The CDR3 is 16 residues long. Germline V gives CDR1 LGHNA, CDR2 YNFKEQ. The junction had 5 bases not matched to a gene; V was cut back by 3 bases and J by 5 bases. Original data processing: Reference gene primer amplification in the assay estimated nucleated cell counts. The protocol was immunoSEQ multiplex PCR, while the TCRdb copy is restricted to in-frame clones and leaves out a portion. The DNA was the basis for D and trimming; V, J and clone size are from that table. The sample contains about 120,000 clones, about 85% of which appear only once.

This rearrangement joins TRBV4-2 to TRBJ2-5, with 14 bases lining up with TRBD2. The sequence came from a human donor in a cohort sampled during active COVID-19. Sequencing was carried out using peripheral blood. The CDR3 loop is CASSHRLAGGQETQYF. The CDR3 coding sequence is TGTGCCAGCAGCCACAGACTAGCGGGGGGGCAGGAGACCCAGTACTTC.